This T cell receptor beta chain was captured in a study of T cells in Graves' hyperthyroidism and ophthalmopathy. About the research overall: Before treatment of any kind, peripheral blood was taken at initial diagnosis.

Losses at the gene ends were 1 base for V and 4 bases for J; bases not matched to a gene: 6. Germline V gene sequence: CDR1 LNHDA, CDR2 SQIVND (reference sequence). This CDR3 region has 15 residues. TCR beta CDR3 region amplification was performed from RNA transcripts. The HTBI set primed first-round TCR CDR3 RT-PCR. TCRdb reprocessed the multiplex PCR reads via MiXCR and lists one record per CDR3 protein. The sample has around 280,000 distinct CDR3 sequences; 10% to 15% are singletons. A sample of blood taken at first hyperthyroidism diagnosis preceded any ophthalmopathy symptoms. Out of approximately 10 ml of fresh peripheral blood came the PBMCs.

The sequence was obtained from a woman in her twenties or thirties with Graves' hyperthyroidism that later progressed to Graves' ophthalmopathy. This chain links TRBV19 with TRBJ1-2; 7 nucleotides align to TRBD1. Source material: blood. The CDR3 loop is CASSIAWDSSYGYTF. CDR3 in DNA: TGTGCCAGTAGTATAGCCTGGGACAGCTCCTATGGCTACACCTTC.